This T cell receptor beta chain was recovered during a study of T cell responses to AZD1222 COVID-19 vaccine (dated by TCRdb to about 2021). Regarding the study in general: A total of 240 or so trial participants underwent TCR sequencing, of whom about 200 had received two doses of AZD1222 and around 26 had received two doses of the MenACWY control vaccine. Trial participants were enrolled into age subgroups of 18-55, 56-69 and 70-plus years, which contained approximately 150, 30 and 60 TCR-sequenced participants, respectively. Summary of the overall study and its limitations: After two AZD1222 doses, spike-specific TCR breadth and depth were significantly higher than at day 0 and than in MenACWY recipients. Participants were mostly white British, with more females than males. The authors suggested clonal diversity may have been underestimated. Only a handful of AZD1222 recipients were SARS-CoV-2 seropositive at baseline, limiting conclusions about previously exposed vaccinees. No day 14 peak-response samples were available, so repertoires were characterized only after the peak T cell response. Reportedly, almost half of the unique spike-specific TCRs recognized epitopes lying outside the regions that are mutated in the B.1.351 and B.1.1.7 variants. The vaccine-associated CD4 TCRs covered the entire spike protein, and the dominant responses fell in regions 160-218 and 743-854. In the small 56-69-year group, the increase in depth fell short of significance, most likely because of low power.

Sample time point, as interpreted from the label and publication: about 28 days (+/-7) after the second vaccine dose. Because spike-specific TCR depth and breadth did not differ between the two schedules, AZD1222 recipients who got a second dose at roughly 4 weeks were pooled with those who got a second dose at roughly 12 weeks. Vaccinee samples came from UK trials COV001 and COV002, including a single-blind randomized controlled phase 2/3 trial of AZD1222 (ChAdOx1 nCoV-19) in healthy adults. For TCRbeta chain sequencing, PBMC samples from trial participants were taken at day 0 and at day 28 after the second dose. Notes on this clone: Its cognate antigen has yet to be identified. No clone much larger than this one lies a single base away; base qualities are absent.

The CDR3 regions of human TCRbeta chains were analyzed by immunosequencing. The published analysis was carried out like this. TCRs in the repertoires were matched against a reference library of SARS-CoV-2-specific TCRs that had been generated with the MIRA antigen-specificity platform. Breadth was defined as the fraction of unique TCRs that were SARS-CoV-2-associated. Depth was defined as the fraction of total T cells that were SARS-CoV-2-associated. Each spike-specific TCR was assigned to its reactive spike region and to a CD4 or CD8 class using the MIRA data. Log10-transformed breadth and depth values were compared by one-way ANOVA with Sidak's multiple comparisons tests. The table was pulled from immuneACCESS by TCRdb, which kept in-frame rearrangements only. Such tables lose some clones; where checked, under half of the loss comes from unresolved V genes, and the rest has no known cause. Clone size and the V and J calls come from that table; the DNA yielded D and trimming. For this sample the table gives 250,000 to 300,000 clones, of which 85% to 95% were detected only once. Of the sample, 0.55% is held by the ten largest clones.

The trim is 1 base for V and 10 bases for J, with a gap of 8 bases between the germline ends. Taken from cysteine to phenylalanine, the CDR3 has 12 residues. The kept DNA is CDR3 alone, 36 bases in frame from the first base. From the germline V gene (reference sequence), CDR1 is SEHNR and CDR2 is FQNEAQ. The specimen was peripheral blood, collected 28 days after the second AZD1222 dose. The clonotype was recovered from an adult who received the AZD1222 COVID-19 vaccine. This chain is built from TRBV7-9 and TRBJ2-1, with the D assignment possibly TRBD1 or TRBD2, given 5 matching bases for each. The CDR3 loop reads CASSLGGSEQFF. In nucleotides, the sequence is TGTGCCAGCAGCTTAGGGGGGAGCGAGCAGTTCTTC.